The next 26 T cell receptor beta chains were all read from a single sample in a study of shared clonotypes between healthy human individuals. Method: immunoSEQ multiplex PCR; TCRdb's copy keeps in-frame clones and lacks some. The data contain millions of clones, 95% of them singletons. The sequenced material came from naive CD4+ T cells sorted from blood. Sample subset: CD45RA+ positively selected. The receptor source for this set is a man between 18 and 35 years old in good health.

This clone was seen a handful of times. The chain employs TRBV2 and TRBJ1-5; tentatively, D is TRBD1 (5 bases). The CDR3 contains 13 residues. The germline V gene encodes CDR1 SNHLY and CDR2 FYNNEI. The V gene lost 6 bases and the J gene lost 3 bases, with 9 bases spanning the gap. The CDR3 here is CASRGQANQPQHF. In nucleotides, the CDR3 is TGTGCCAGCAGGGGGCAGGCCAATCAGCCCCAGCATTTT.

In this sample, this clone turned up once. The chain recombines TRBV5-6 with TRBJ2-3; the match to TRBD2 covers 7 bases. Germline loops: CDR1 SGHDT, CDR2 YYEEEE. Trimming at V came to 0 bases and at J to 0 bases, leaving 7 bases not matched to a gene. The CDR3 sequence is 17 residues long. In DNA, the CDR3 is TGTGCCAGCAGCTTGGTTCTAGCGGTCCATAGCACAGATACGCAGTATTTT. This codes for CASSLVLAVHSTDTQYF. The full variable domain, with the rest looked up from reference TRBV5-6 and TRBJ2-3, is DAGVTQSPTHLIKTRGQQVTLRCSPKSGHDTVSWYQQALGQGPQFIFQYYEEEERQRGNFPDRFSGHQFPNYSSELNVNALLLGDSALYLCASSLVLAVHSTDTQYFGPGTRLTVL.

J is TRBJ2-5 and V is TRBV19; no clear D gene. The CDR3 sequence is 13 residues long. CDR1 is LNHDA and CDR2 is SQIVND in the germline V gene (reference sequence). Trimming removed 0 bases from V and 5 bases from J, with 7 bases in between. The chain's CDR3 is CASSIEARETQYF. The CDR3 coding sequence is TGTGCCAGTAGTATAGAGGCGCGGGAGACCCAGTACTTC. The entire variable domain, with the rest obtained from reference TRBV19 and TRBJ2-5, is as follows: DGGITQSPKYLFRKEGQNVTLSCEQNLNHDAMYWYRQDPGQGLRLIYYSQIVNDFQKGDIAEGYSVSREKKESFPLTVTSAQKNPTAFYLCASSIEARETQYFGPGTRLLVL.

On this clone itself: The sample contains more than one DNA sequence encoding this CDR3. The chain is built from TRBV27 and TRBJ1-2; tentative D call: TRBD1 (6 bases). Trimming stripped 4 bases from V and 8 bases from J, with 11 bases between. The CDR3 is 12 residues long. Germline assignment: CDR1 MNHEY and CDR2 SMNVEV (reference sequence). The CDR3, as DNA: TGTGCCAGCAGTTCAGGGGCTGGAGGCTACACCTTC. It translates to CASSSGAGGYTF.

The V gene is TRBV7-2, the J gene TRBJ2-5; D is unresolved. The V and J ends lost 5 bases and 7 bases respectively, with 17 bases between them. Germline V gives CDR1 SGHTA, CDR2 FQGNSA. This CDR3 spans 14 amino acids. This chain's CDR3 is CASSPGGVPWTQYF. CDR3 coding DNA: TGTGCCAGCAGCCCAGGCGGAGTGCCCTGGACCCAGTACTTC.

The J gene is TRBJ1-2, the V gene TRBV9, with 7 nucleotides matching TRBD1. This CDR3 region has 16 residues. From germline, CDR1 is SGDLS and CDR2 YYNGEE. V lost 0 bases, J lost 8 bases, and 13 bases stayed unmatched. CDR3 protein: CASSVDPKSGTVGYTF. CDR3 nucleotides: TGTGCCAGCAGCGTAGACCCTAAATCGGGGACAGTCGGCTACACCTTC.

This chain links TRBV4-2 with TRBJ2-7; no definite D call. The CDR3 has 12 residues. The germline V gene has CDR1 LGHNA and CDR2 YNFKEQ. The V end was cut by 1 base, the J end by 2 bases, with 3 bases between. The CDR3 sequence: CASSQVAYEQYF. DNA of the CDR3: TGTGCCAGCAGCCAAGTTGCCTACGAGCAGTACTTC.

CDR3 loop: CASSLGRDRAGFTEAFF. The CDR3 bases are TGTGCCAGCTCACTGGGGAGGGACAGGGCAGGATTCACTGAAGCTTTCTTT. The V gene is TRBV18, the J gene TRBJ1-1; TRBD1 matches at 9 bases. Germline V lookup: CDR1 KGHSH, CDR2 LQKENI. After removal of 4 bases from V and 4 bases from J, the junction contained 13 bases not matched to a gene. This CDR3 spans 17 amino acids.

This clone was seen a single time. The same CDR3 is also encoded by other DNA sequences in this sample. The chain links TRBV18 to TRBJ2-7, with 8 bases lining up with TRBD1. CDR1 and CDR2 (germline): KGHSH, LQKENI. The CDR3 is 15 amino acids. Germline trimming cut 2 bases from V and 2 bases from J; bases unmatched to any gene: 5. The CDR3 loop reads CASSPGTGGPYEQYF. In DNA form, the CDR3 reads TGTGCCAGCTCACCAGGGACAGGTGGGCCCTACGAGCAGTACTTC.

This chain links TRBV18 with TRBJ2-3; D not certain. Germline CDR1 KGHSH, CDR2 LQKENI. The CDR3 covers 13 residues. Trimming removed 6 bases at V and 6 bases at J, with 13 bases between. The CDR3 sequence: CASSAPGGDTQYF. CDR3 sequence (DNA): TGTGCCAGCTCGGCGCCTGGCGGTGATACGCAGTATTTT.

V and J are TRBV18 and TRBJ1-6, with 10 bases that match TRBD1. V shed 3 bases, J shed 8 bases, and the junction held 4 bases outside the gene matches. Germline CDR1 KGHSH, CDR2 LQKENI. The CDR3 covers 15 residues. The chain's CDR3 is CASSPSGTGDSPLHF. CDR3 nucleotide sequence: TGTGCCAGCTCACCTAGCGGGACAGGGGATTCACCCCTCCACTTT.

This clone was recorded only once. The chain couples TRBV10-1 to TRBJ2-5, with D possibly TRBD2 on 6 matching bases. CDR3 length: 15 amino acids. Germline assignment: CDR1 WNHNN and CDR2 SYGVQD (reference sequence). The V gene lost 2 bases and the J gene lost 4 bases, with 14 bases spanning the gap. CDR3 bases: TGCGCCAGCAGTGAGCGTCCAGGAGGGCGAGAGACCCAGTACTTC. This gives the protein CASSERPGGRETQYF.

V and J are TRBV7-2 and TRBJ1-3; D is ambiguous. V was clipped by 2 bases and J by 1 base, with 15 bases between them. This CDR3 region has 17 residues. Germline V CDR1 and CDR2: SGHTA, FQGNSA. The CDR3 sequence: CASSLLTTKGSGNTIYF. CDR3 DNA: TGTGCCAGCAGCTTACTAACCACTAAGGGTTCTGGAAACACCATATATTTT.

This clone has a handful of counts. The J gene is TRBJ2-7, the V gene TRBV30; D remains unclear. The CDR3 runs to 14 residues. V was pared by 3 bases and J by 0 bases, with 12 bases between. In germline, CDR1 is GTSNPN, CDR2 SVGIG (reference sequence). In DNA form, the CDR3 reads TGTGCCTGGAGCCCTAAGGGCGTCTCCTACGAGCAGTACTTC. Translated, it gives CAWSPKGVSYEQYF. The variable domain in full, with the rest retrieved from reference TRBV30 and TRBJ2-7, is SQTIHQWPATLVQPVGSPLSLECTVEGTSNPNLYWYRQAAGRGLQLLFYSVGIGQISSEVPQNLSASRPQDRQFILSSKKLLLSDSGFYLCAWSPKGVSYEQYFGPGTRLTVT.

This sequence joins TRBV2 and TRBJ2-3, with D possibly being TRBD1 (6 bases). The CDR3 contains 15 residues. Per germline, CDR1 SNHLY and CDR2 FYNNEI. Trimming pared 5 bases from V and 0 bases from J, leaving 12 bases between. In DNA form, the CDR3 reads TGTGCCAGCAGTCGCGGACAGATGAGCACAGATACGCAGTATTTT. Its protein product is CASSRGQMSTDTQYF.

In regard to this clone: Other DNA variants within this sample encode the same CDR3. The CDR3 nucleotides read TGTGCCAGCAGGACAGGGGGTAATCAGCCCCAGCATTTT. As protein: CASRTGGNQPQHF. The chain is built from TRBV6-1 and TRBJ1-5; TRBD1 agrees at 9 bases. This CDR3 comprises 13 residues. Per germline, CDR1 MNHNS and CDR2 SASEGT. Losses at the gene ends were 6 bases for V and 4 bases for J; bases not matched to a gene: 1.

The chain combines TRBV6-1 with TRBJ1-5, with a possible D match to TRBD1 (5 bases). This CDR3 is built from 15 residues. V lost 7 bases to trimming and J lost 6 bases, with 19 bases between them. Germline V lookup: CDR1 MNHNS, CDR2 SASEGT. CDR3 nucleotide sequence: TGTGCCAGCACCCTAGACGGACTGGGGGGTCAGCCCCAGCATTTT. Translated: CASTLDGLGGQPQHF.

On this clone itself: The same CDR3 is also encoded by other DNA sequences in this sample. The rearrangement uses TRBV28 and TRBJ2-3; tentatively, D is TRBD2 (5 bases). The CDR3 has 15 amino acids. V was cut by 5 bases and J by 1 base, with 13 bases left in between. The V gene's germline CDR1 is MDHEN and CDR2 SYDVKM. The CDR3 sequence: CASSALGGGTDTQYF. CDR3 nucleotide sequence: TGTGCCAGCAGTGCGCTCGGAGGAGGCACAGATACGCAGTATTTT.

The chain carries TRBV28 and TRBJ1-1, with 10 bases matching TRBD1. The V gene end was trimmed by 5 bases and the J gene end by 11 bases; junction bases not matched to a gene: 11. The CDR3 has 14 residues. The germline CDR1 and CDR2 sequences are MDHEN and SYDVKM. The CDR3 is CASSTRDRGFEAFF. The CDR3 DNA follows: TGTGCCAGCAGTACACGGGACAGGGGATTTGAGGCTTTCTTT.

The chain combines TRBV7-4 with TRBJ1-1; D ambiguous. This CDR3 contains 14 residues. V was trimmed by 5 bases and J by 4 bases, leaving 14 bases between them. Germline lookup yields CDR1 SGHVT and CDR2 SQSDAQ. This CDR3 is CASSTKGSGTEAFF. CDR3 nucleotide sequence: TGTGCCAGCAGCACAAAGGGTTCGGGCACTGAAGCTTTCTTT.

The chain carries TRBV6-1 and TRBJ2-7; perhaps TRBD2 as D (5 bases). The germline gives CDR1 MNHNS, CDR2 SASEGT. Trimming stripped 6 bases from V and 3 bases from J, with 15 bases between. The CDR3 runs 14 residues. The CDR3 DNA follows: TGTGCCAGCAGGAATTACAACGAGGGCTACGAGCAGTACTTC. Amino acid sequence: CASRNYNEGYEQYF.

This chain uses TRBV7-2 with TRBJ2-1; 10 nucleotides line up with TRBD2. Germline values: CDR1 SGHTA, CDR2 FQGNSA. The V segment lost 0 bases and the J segment 3 bases; nucleotides outside the gene matches: 5. This CDR3 contains 17 residues. The CDR3 DNA reads as TGTGCCAGCAGCTTAGCGCGGATAGCGGGAGGCTACAATGAGCAGTTCTTC. It is translated as CASSLARIAGGYNEQFF.

The chain has TRBV6-1 and TRBJ2-6; D call uncertain. The CDR3 is 18 amino acids. Deletions cut 2 bases from V and 1 base from J, with 15 bases between. CDR1 is MNHNS, CDR2 SASEGT, per germline. CDR3 region: CASSEWIGRTSGANVLTF. CDR3 DNA: TGTGCCAGCAGTGAATGGATAGGGCGAACTTCTGGGGCCAACGTCCTGACTTTC.

J is TRBJ2-7 and V is TRBV4-3; maybe TRBD1 (5 bases). Germline V gives CDR1 LGHNA, CDR2 YSLEER. Trimming cost V 4 bases and J 1 base, with 17 bases left between them. The CDR3 runs to 16 residues. The CDR3 coding sequence is TGCGCCAGCAGCCTCTCCCCCGCGACAGTTTCCTACGAGCAGTACTTC. Translation: CASSLSPATVSYEQYF.

The chain has TRBV5-5 and TRBJ1-2, with TRBD1 matching over 9 bases. This CDR3 has 16 residues. Trimming cost V 4 bases and J 4 bases; bases outside gene matches: 11. The germline CDR1 and CDR2 sequences are SGHKS and YYEKEE (reference sequence). This chain's CDR3 is CASSQEGQGSLYGYTF. CDR3 bases: TGTGCCAGCAGCCAGGAGGGACAGGGCAGCCTCTATGGCTACACCTTC.

The chain is built from TRBV18 and TRBJ1-2; D may be TRBD1 (6 bases). Germline V lookup: CDR1 KGHSH, CDR2 LQKENI. Trimming removed 6 bases at V and 4 bases at J, with 18 bases between. The CDR3 totals 15 residues. As DNA, the CDR3 is TGTGCCAGCTCCCCGGACAGAAACCAAGCCTATGGCTACACCTTC. Its protein product is CASSPDRNQAYGYTF.